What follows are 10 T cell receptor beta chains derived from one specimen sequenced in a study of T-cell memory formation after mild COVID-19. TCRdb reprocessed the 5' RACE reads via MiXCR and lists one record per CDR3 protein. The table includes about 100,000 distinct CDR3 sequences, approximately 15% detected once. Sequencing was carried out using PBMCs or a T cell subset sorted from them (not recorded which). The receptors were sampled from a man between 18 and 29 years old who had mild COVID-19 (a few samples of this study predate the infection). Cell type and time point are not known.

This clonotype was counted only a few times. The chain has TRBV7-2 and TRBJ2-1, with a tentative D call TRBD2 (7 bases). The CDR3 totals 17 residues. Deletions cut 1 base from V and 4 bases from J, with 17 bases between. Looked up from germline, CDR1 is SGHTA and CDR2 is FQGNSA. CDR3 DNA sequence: TGTGCCAGCAGCTTAGAAGGAGGGCGGGGGCCATACAATGAGCAGTTCTTC. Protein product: CASSLEGGRGPYNEQFF.

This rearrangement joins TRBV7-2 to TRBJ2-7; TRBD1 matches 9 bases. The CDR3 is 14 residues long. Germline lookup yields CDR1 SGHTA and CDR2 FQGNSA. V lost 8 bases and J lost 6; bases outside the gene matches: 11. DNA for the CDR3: TGTGCCAGCCGCAGACAGGGGGGTTTGTGCGAGCAGTACGTC. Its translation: CASRRQGGLCEQYV.

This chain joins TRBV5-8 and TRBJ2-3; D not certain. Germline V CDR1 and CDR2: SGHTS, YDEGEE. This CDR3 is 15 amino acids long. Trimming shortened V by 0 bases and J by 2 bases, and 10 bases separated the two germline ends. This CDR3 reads CASSLGGRPTDTQYF. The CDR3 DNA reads TGTGCCAGCAGCTTGGGAGGCAGGCCCACAGATACGCAGTATTTT.

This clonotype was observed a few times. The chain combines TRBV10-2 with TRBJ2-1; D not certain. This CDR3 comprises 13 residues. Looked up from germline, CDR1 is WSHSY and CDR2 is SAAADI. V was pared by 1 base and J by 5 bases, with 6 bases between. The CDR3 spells CASSELGNNEQFF. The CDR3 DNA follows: TGCGCCAGCAGTGAGTTGGGTAACAATGAGCAGTTCTTC.

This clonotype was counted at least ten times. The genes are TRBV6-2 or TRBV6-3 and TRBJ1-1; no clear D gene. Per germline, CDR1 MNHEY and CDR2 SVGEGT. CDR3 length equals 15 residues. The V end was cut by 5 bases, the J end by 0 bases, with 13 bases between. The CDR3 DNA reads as TGTGCCAGCAGTCACCGGACGCGGATGAACACTGAAGCTTTCTTT. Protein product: CASSHRTRMNTEAFF.

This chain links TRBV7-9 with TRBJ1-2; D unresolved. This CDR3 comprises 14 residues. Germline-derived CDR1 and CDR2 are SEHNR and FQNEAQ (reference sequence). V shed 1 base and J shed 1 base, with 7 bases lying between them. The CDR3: CASSLGGGNYGYTF. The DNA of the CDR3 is TGTGCCAGCAGCTTAGGAGGCGGTAACTATGGCTACACCTTC.

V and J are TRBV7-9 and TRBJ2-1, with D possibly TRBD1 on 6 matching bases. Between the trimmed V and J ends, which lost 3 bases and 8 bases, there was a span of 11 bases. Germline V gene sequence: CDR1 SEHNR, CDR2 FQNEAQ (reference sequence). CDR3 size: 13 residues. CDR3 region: CASSFRQVDEQFF. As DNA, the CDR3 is TGTGCCAGCAGCTTTAGACAGGTCGATGAGCAGTTCTTC. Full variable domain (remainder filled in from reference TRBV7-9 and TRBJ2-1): DTGVSQNPRHKITKRGQNVTFRCDPISEHNRLYWYRQTLGQGPEFLTYFQNEAQLEKSRLLSDRFSAERPKGSFSTLEIQRTEQGDSAMYLCASSFRQVDEQFFGPGTRLTVL.

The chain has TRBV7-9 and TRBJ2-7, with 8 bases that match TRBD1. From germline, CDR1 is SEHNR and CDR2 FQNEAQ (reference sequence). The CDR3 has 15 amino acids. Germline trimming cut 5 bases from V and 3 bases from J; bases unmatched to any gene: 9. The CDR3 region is CASSRLSDRGYEQYF. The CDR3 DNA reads TGTGCCAGCAGCCGATTATCCGACAGGGGCTACGAGCAGTACTTC.

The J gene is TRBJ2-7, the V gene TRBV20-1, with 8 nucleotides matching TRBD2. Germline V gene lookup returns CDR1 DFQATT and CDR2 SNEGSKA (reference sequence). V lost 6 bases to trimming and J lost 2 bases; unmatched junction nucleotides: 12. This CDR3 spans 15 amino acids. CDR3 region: CSARGEGGLTYEQYF. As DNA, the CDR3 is TGCAGTGCGCGGGGGGAAGGCGGGTTAACCTACGAGCAGTACTTC.

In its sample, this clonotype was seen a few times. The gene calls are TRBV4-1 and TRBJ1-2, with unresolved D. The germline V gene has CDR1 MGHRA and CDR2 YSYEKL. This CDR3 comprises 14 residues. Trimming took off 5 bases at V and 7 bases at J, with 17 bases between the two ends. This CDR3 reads CASSVQLSQPGYTF. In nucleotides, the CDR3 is TGCGCCAGCAGCGTCCAGCTTAGTCAGCCTGGCTACACCTTC.